The entry below gives a single T cell receptor beta chain sequence along with its context. RNA transcripts provided the source from which TCR beta CDR3 regions were amplified. First-round RT-PCR of the TCR CDR3 relied on the HTBI primer set. TCRdb independently ran MiXCR on the multiplex PCR reads; one entry per CDR3 protein. Of hundreds of thousands of distinct CDR3 sequences in the sample, around 16% were seen once. This specimen belongs to a study of T cells in Graves' hyperthyroidism and ophthalmopathy. Patients with uncontrolled infections, other autoimmune diseases, pregnancy or lactation were excluded. The PBMCs studied were ones that came from 10 ml fresh peripheral blood. This CDR3 has 18 residues. In germline, CDR1 is SGHVS, CDR2 FQNEAQ. J lost 6 bases, V lost 1 base, and 11 bases had no gene match.

This chain connects TRBV7-8 to TRBJ2-5; 13 bases are shared with TRBD2. The sequence was obtained from a woman aged 18-29 years with Graves' hyperthyroidism. Sequencing was carried out using blood. The CDR3 DNA follows: TGTGCCAGCAGCTTAGAACTTGGACTAGCGGGGGTACGAAAGACCCAGTACTTC. The encoded protein is CASSLELGLAGVRKTQYF.